This is a list of T cell receptor beta chains from one sample in a study of beta chain features in type 1 diabetes. Measured with immunoSEQ multiplex PCR; TCRdb has only the in-frame clones, and not every one. The profile shows 150,000 or so clones, just over 9% of them singletons. Sequencing was performed on central memory CD4+ T cells from blood. Receptor source: a man aged 18 to 29 in good health. Both conserved end residues are part of each CDR3. A D gene is named only where the DNA matches it firmly. Not every row has a clone size; where given, it reads once, few, many or a size class.

>TRBV29-1|TRBJ2-7|-|few
CSVDFGGAGLYEQYF
TGCAGCGTTGATTTTGGGGGCGCAGGTCTCTACGAGCAGTACTTC
>TRBV18|TRBJ1-2|TRBD1|few
CASSLDRDDYGYTF
TGTGCCAGCTCCCTCGACAGGGATGACTATGGCTACACCTTC
>TRBV28|TRBJ2-7|-|-
CASRAQGMSYEQYF
TGTGCCAGCAGAGCCCAGGGGATGAGCTACGAGCAGTACTTC
>TRBV10-3|TRBJ1-6|TRBD1|-
CATRGTGDNSPLHF
TGTGCCACCAGGGGGACAGGGGATAATTCACCCCTCCACTTT
>TRBV5-1|TRBJ2-5|-|-
CASSLGQLQETQYF
TGCGCCAGCAGCTTGGGACAGCTTCAAGAGACCCAGTACTTC
>TRBV30|TRBJ2-5|-|few
CAWTGMYQETQYF
TGTGCCTGGACAGGAATGTACCAAGAGACCCAGTACTTC
>TRBV30|TRBJ2-2|-|-
CAWSPQGNTGELFF
TGTGCCTGGAGTCCTCAGGGGAACACCGGGGAGCTGTTTTTT
>TRBV7-9|TRBJ1-2|TRBD1|many
CASSPPTGYYGYTF
TGTGCCAGCAGCCCTCCGACAGGGTACTATGGCTACACCTTC
>TRBV18|TRBJ2-1|-|few
CASSGQRDSYNEQFF
TGTGCCAGCTCTGGACAGAGAGACTCCTACAATGAGCAGTTCTTC
>TRBV7-9|TRBJ1-4|-|few
CASSPGETNEKLFF
TGTGCCAGCAGCCCAGGGGAAACTAATGAAAAACTGTTTTTT
>TRBV6-6|TRBJ1-3|-|-
CASSNRVSGNTIYF
TGTGCCAGCAGCAACAGGGTATCCGGAAACACCATATATTTT
>TRBV6-6|TRBJ2-1|TRBD2|-
CASSSTSGGTYNEQFF
TGTGCCAGCAGTTCCACTAGCGGGGGGACCTACAATGAGCAGTTCTTC
>TRBV11-2|TRBJ2-3|-|few
CASSLEAPGTQYF
TGTGCCAGCAGCTTAGAGGCCCCAGGTACGCAGTATTTT
>TRBV7-2|TRBJ2-5|-|-
CASNIGLAGETQYF
TGTGCCAGCAACATAGGGCTAGCCGGTGAGACCCAGTACTTC